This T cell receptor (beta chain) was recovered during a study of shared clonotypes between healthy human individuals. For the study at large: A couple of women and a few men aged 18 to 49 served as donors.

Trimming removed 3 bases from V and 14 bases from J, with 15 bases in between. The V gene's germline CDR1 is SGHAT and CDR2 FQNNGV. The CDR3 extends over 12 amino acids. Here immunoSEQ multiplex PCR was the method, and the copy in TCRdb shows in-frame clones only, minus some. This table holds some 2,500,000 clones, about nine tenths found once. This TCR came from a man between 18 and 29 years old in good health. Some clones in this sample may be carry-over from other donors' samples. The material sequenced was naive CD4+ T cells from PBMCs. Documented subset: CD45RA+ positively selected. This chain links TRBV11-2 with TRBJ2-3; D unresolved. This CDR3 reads CASSFLDSVGYF. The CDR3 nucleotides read TGTGCCAGCAGCTTCCTCGACTCCGTTGGGTATTTT.